What follows are 2 T cell receptor beta chains derived from one specimen sequenced in a study of shared clonotypes between healthy human individuals (dated by TCRdb to between 2020 and 2021). To prepare the library, the immunoSEQ multiplex PCR assay was applied. TCRdb re-hosts the immuneACCESS table, in-frame sequences only. Its copies lack some clones; in the studies checked, an unresolved V gene accounts for under half of them, and the cause for the rest is not known. The sample table contains over 1.4 million clones; only one count was recorded for roughly 96% of them. The ten largest clones capture over 1% of the sample. The sequenced sample consisted of naive CD4+ T cells sorted from blood. The label giving this sample's cell subset or site can be read as: CD45RA+ positively selected. All receptors come from a man aged 30-40 years in good health.

The J gene is TRBJ1-1, the V gene TRBV29-1; D gene unclear. This CDR3 is built from 13 residues. From germline, CDR1 is SQVTM and CDR2 ANQGSEA. Trimming cost V 4 bases and J 0 bases, with 9 bases left between them. The CDR3: CSVGRIMNTEAFF. As DNA, the CDR3 is TGCAGCGTTGGTCGGATCATGAACACTGAAGCTTTCTTT.

The rearrangement joins TRBV4-1 to TRBJ1-2; D is unresolved. This CDR3 has 15 residues. Trimming removed 0 bases from V and 1 base from J, with 9 bases in between. Germline V CDR1 and CDR2: MGHRA, YSYEKL. The CDR3 here is CASSQDSAVNYGYTF. The CDR3, as DNA: TGCGCCAGCAGCCAAGATTCGGCAGTTAACTATGGCTACACCTTC.